This T cell receptor (beta chain) was profiled in a study of shared clonotypes between healthy human individuals. Study-wide points: The sole specimen, blood, was sampled, and tissue repertoires likely differ.

Assay: immunoSEQ multiplex PCR; the TCRdb copy retains only in-frame clones and omits some. The profile shows fewer than 1.4 million clones, about 84% of them singletons. After removal of 6 bases from V and 8 bases from J, the junction contained 12 bases not matched to a gene. The CDR3 has 15 residues. Germline V gives CDR1 SGHKS, CDR2 YYEKEE (reference sequence). Note on this clone: Its target is not known.

The TCR comes from a man between 18 and 29 years old in good health. Some clones in this sample may be carry-over from other donors' samples. This chain uses TRBV5-5 with TRBJ2-1, with 9 bases aligning to TRBD1. Sequences were obtained from memory CD4+ T cells from PBMCs. Indicated subset: CD45RA-negative fraction. The CDR3 DNA follows: TGTGCCAGCACCCACAGGGGGCTACAAGGCTATGAGCAGTTCTTC. Translating gives CASTHRGLQGYEQFF.